This TCR beta chain was observed in a study of Graves' ophthalmopathy and Graves' hyperthyroidism. Amplification targeted the TCR beta CDR3 regions, with RNA transcripts as the source material. An initial RT-PCR round employing HTBI primers preceded a second-round multiplex PCR. From the multiplex PCR reads, TCRdb called clonotypes with MiXCR, one entry per CDR3 protein. The sample lists around 1.1 million distinct CDR3 sequences, 35% to 45% seen once, with approximately 10% in the top ten. Germline-derived CDR1 and CDR2 are SGDLS and YYNGEE. There are 18 residues in the CDR3. The V segment lost 2 bases and the J segment 4 bases; nucleotides outside the gene matches: 13.

The rearrangement links TRBV9 to TRBJ2-7; 12 bases are shared with TRBD2. The receptor was derived from an adult man with Graves' hyperthyroidism. Material for sequencing was peripheral blood or thyroid tissue (not recorded which). The CDR3, as DNA: TGTGCCAGCAGCGTTGAGGGGCTAGCGGGAGGGCCGGAGTACGAGCAGTACTTC. Amino acid sequence: CASSVEGLAGGPEYEQYF.